These 20 T cell receptor beta chains were all obtained from the same sample, sequenced in a study of blood T cell repertoires in COVID-19. Generated by immunoSEQ multiplex PCR, the TCRdb table keeps only in-frame clones and is missing some. The sample holds around 100,000 clones, roughly 80% seen once. Sequences were obtained from peripheral blood. Receptors were obtained from a human donor in a cohort sampled during active COVID-19.

The chain couples TRBV5-6 to TRBJ2-1, with D perhaps matching TRBD2 (6 bases). Trimming removed 3 bases from V and 10 bases from J, with 17 bases in between. CDR3 length: 14 residues. The germline V gene encodes CDR1 SGHDT and CDR2 YYEEEE. CDR3 bases: TGTGCCAGCAGCTCCCCCGATAGGGACTGGGAGCAGTTCTTC. Its translation is CASSSPDRDWEQFF.

The chain uses TRBV28 and TRBJ2-7, with D uncertain. V was pared by 4 bases and J by 4 bases, with 17 bases between. The germline V gene encodes CDR1 MDHEN and CDR2 SYDVKM. The length of the CDR3 is 15 residues. DNA of the CDR3: TGTGCCAGCAGTTCGGTGACTCCTACATTTTACGAGCAGTACTTC. Protein: CASSSVTPTFYEQYF.

This sequence joins TRBV5-6 and TRBJ1-5; D is perhaps TRBD1 (5 bases). This CDR3 comprises 15 residues. The germline gives CDR1 SGHDT, CDR2 YYEEEE. Trimming took off 3 bases at V and 0 bases at J, with 10 bases between the two ends. The CDR3 DNA follows: TGTGCCAGCAGCTGGGGGGTGCGTAGCAATCAGCCCCAGCATTTT. Translated, it gives CASSWGVRSNQPQHF.

The V gene is TRBV19, the J gene TRBJ1-4; 8 bases are shared with TRBD1. Germline trimming cut 8 bases from V and 4 bases from J; bases unmatched to any gene: 3. Germline V lookup: CDR1 LNHDA, CDR2 SQIVND (reference sequence). The CDR3 extends over 13 amino acids. In DNA, the CDR3 is TGTGCCAGTGGGACAGGTTATAATGAAAAACTGTTTTTT. It yields the protein CASGTGYNEKLFF.

This chain connects TRBV30 to TRBJ1-1; no firm D call. This CDR3 comprises 11 residues. V was shortened by 6 bases and J by 5 bases, with 10 bases between the two germline ends. Per the germline V gene, CDR1 is GTSNPN and CDR2 is SVGIG (reference sequence). CDR3 DNA: TGTGCCTGCTATACCCCGACTGAAGCTTTCTTT. It is translated as CACYTPTEAFF.

In its sample, this clone was seen once. The V gene is TRBV9, the J gene TRBJ2-2, with 7 bases aligning to TRBD1. The CDR3 sequence is 16 residues long. The germline V gene has CDR1 SGDLS and CDR2 YYNGEE. Trimming cost V 0 bases and J 5 bases; bases outside gene matches: 7. CDR3 amino acids: CASSVGGTAATGELFF. CDR3 DNA sequence: TGTGCCAGCAGCGTAGGGGGGACAGCGGCTACCGGGGAGCTGTTTTTT.

The chain couples TRBV5-8 to TRBJ1-1; D not resolved. The ends were cut back, 0 bases at V and 4 bases at J, with 10 bases in the middle. CDR1 is SGHTS, CDR2 YDEGEE, per germline. This CDR3 comprises 14 residues. CDR3 nucleotide sequence: TGTGCCAGCAGCTTGGCACGGGGAATCACTGAAGCTTTCTTT. It specifies CASSLARGITEAFF.

This clone has a single count. The chain employs TRBV7-2 and TRBJ1-1, with TRBD1 matching 8 bases. Trimming cost V 3 bases and J 4 bases; bases outside gene matches: 4. This CDR3 is built from 14 residues. Germline CDR1 is SGHTA and CDR2 is FQGNSA. For the CDR3, the DNA is TGTGCCAGCAGCTTCGACAGGGGCGGCACTGAAGCTTTCTTT. It yields the protein CASSFDRGGTEAFF.

The gene calls are TRBV7-3 and TRBJ2-5; D is ambiguous. The CDR3 consists of 11 residues. The germline gives CDR1 SGHTA, CDR2 FQGTGA. V lost 5 bases and J lost 2, with 3 bases in between. The chain's CDR3 is CASSPQETQYF. The CDR3 nucleotides read TGTGCCAGCAGCCCACAAGAGACCCAGTACTTC.

The chain recombines TRBV6-5 with TRBJ2-7, with a possible D match to TRBD2 (5 bases). V was trimmed by 2 bases and J by 12 bases, leaving 17 bases between them. The length of the CDR3 is 13 residues. CDR1 and CDR2 (germline): MNHEY, SVGAGI. In DNA form, the CDR3 reads TGTGCCAGCAGTTACCGTTACGAGGGAGTCTCGTACTTC. Residues: CASSYRYEGVSYF.

Written as DNA, the CDR3 is TGCAGCGTTGTGCAGGATGAAAAACTGTTTTTT. Encoded protein: CSVVQDEKLFF. V and J are TRBV29-1 and TRBJ1-4; D call uncertain. CDR1 and CDR2 (germline): SQVTM, ANQGSEA. Trimming pared 4 bases from V and 6 bases from J, leaving 6 bases between. This CDR3 is built from 11 residues.

The chain combines TRBV25-1 with TRBJ1-6; 8 bases match TRBD1. The V gene's germline CDR1 is MGHDK and CDR2 SYGVNS. The CDR3 has 14 residues. Germline trimming cut 4 bases from V and 10 bases from J; bases unmatched to any gene: 6. The CDR3 is CASSVTGGRSPLHF. CDR3 DNA sequence: TGTGCCAGCAGTGTAACAGGGGGTCGATCACCCCTCCACTTT.

This clone was recorded a few times. The CDR3 nucleotides are TGTGCCAGCGGTATACCGGAGACTACGGCCTACGAGCAGTACTTC. The encoded protein is CASGIPETTAYEQYF. The chain uses TRBV2 and TRBJ2-7; D perhaps matches TRBD2 (5 bases). This CDR3 is 15 amino acids long. Trimming took 8 bases from V and 2 from J, leaving 19 bases between them. CDR1 and CDR2 (germline): SNHLY, FYNNEI.

The chain carries TRBV19 and TRBJ1-6; possibly TRBD1 for D (6 bases). CDR1 is LNHDA, CDR2 SQIVND, per germline (reference sequence). The V and J ends lost 2 bases and 8 bases respectively, with 10 bases between them. CDR3 length: 14 amino acids. In DNA, the CDR3 is TGTGCCAGTAGTATACCGGGACACTATTCACCCCTCCACTTT. The encoded protein is CASSIPGHYSPLHF.

This clone turned up a few times. The rearrangement uses TRBV5-4 and TRBJ1-2, with 8 bases aligning to TRBD1. The V gene's germline CDR1 is SGHNT and CDR2 YYREEE (reference sequence). The CDR3 is 14 residues long. The V and J ends lost 3 bases and 4 bases, in that order; junction bases with no gene match: 5. CDR3: CASSSRDRPYGYTF. In nucleotides, the CDR3 is TGTGCCAGCAGCTCCCGGGACAGGCCCTATGGCTACACCTTC.

The chain joins TRBV2 to TRBJ1-5; 8 bases are shared with TRBD1. CDR3 length: 14 residues. The germline gives CDR1 SNHLY, CDR2 FYNNEI. Trimming took 7 bases from V and 4 from J; bases not matched to a gene: 6. CDR3 sequence (DNA): TGTGCCAGCACTGGACAGGGTAAAAATCAGCCCCAGCATTTT. This translates into CASTGQGKNQPQHF. Using reference TRBV2 and TRBJ1-5 for the parts outside the CDR3, the full variable domain is EPEVTQTPSHQVTQMGQEVILRCVPISNHLYFYWYRQILGQKVEFLVSFYNNEISEKSEIFDDQFSVERPDGSNFTLKIRSTKLEDSAMYFCASTGQGKNQPQHFGDGTRLSIL.

The CDR3 here is CASSPGTQGGNTIYF. CDR3 in DNA: TGTGCCAGCTCACCAGGAACTCAGGGCGGAAACACCATATATTTT. The chain couples TRBV18 to TRBJ1-3; possible D gene TRBD1, 5 bases. The V gene lost 2 bases and the J gene lost 4 bases, with 12 bases spanning the gap. The germline CDR1 and CDR2 sequences are KGHSH and LQKENI. CDR3 size: 15 residues.

The count of this clone is one. J is TRBJ2-3 and V is TRBV29-1; D is unclear. The CDR3 totals 14 residues. CDR1 and CDR2 (germline): SQVTM, ANQGSEA. With 2 bases removed from V and 6 bases from J, the gap between germline ends came to 15 bases. The CDR3 bases are TGCAGCGTTGAATTCCTTTCTCCCCCGGATACGCAGTATTTT. This encodes CSVEFLSPPDTQYF.

V gene TRBV24-1 combines with J gene TRBJ2-1; a possible D gene is TRBD1 (6 bases). The V end was cut by 3 bases, the J end by 4 bases, with 18 bases between. Germline CDR1 reads KGHDR; CDR2 reads SFDVKD. The CDR3 spans 17 residues. CDR3 sequence: CATSDGTPTRGYNEQFF. Here the CDR3 DNA reads TGTGCCACCAGTGATGGGACACCTACAAGGGGTTACAATGAGCAGTTCTTC.

This chain connects TRBV3-1 (or the pseudogene TRBV3-2) to TRBJ2-1, with a tentative D call TRBD2 (6 bases). This CDR3 contains 17 residues. The germline V gene has CDR1 LGHDT and CDR2 YNNKEL (reference sequence). V was cut by 1 base and J by 0 bases, with 13 bases left in between. The CDR3: CASSQADRGSSYNEQFF. The CDR3 nucleotides are TGTGCCAGCAGCCAAGCAGATCGGGGGAGCTCCTACAATGAGCAGTTCTTC.